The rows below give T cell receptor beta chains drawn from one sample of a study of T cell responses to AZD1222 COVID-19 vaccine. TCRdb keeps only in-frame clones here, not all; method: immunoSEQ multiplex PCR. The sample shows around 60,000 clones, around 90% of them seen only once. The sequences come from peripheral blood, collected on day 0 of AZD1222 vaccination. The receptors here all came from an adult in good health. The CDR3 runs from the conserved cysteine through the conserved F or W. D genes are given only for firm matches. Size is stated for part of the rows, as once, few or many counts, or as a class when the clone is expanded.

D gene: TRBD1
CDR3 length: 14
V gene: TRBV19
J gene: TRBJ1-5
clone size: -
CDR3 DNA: TGTGCCAGTATTCCGGGGGGGACAGTCGCGCCCCAGCATTTT
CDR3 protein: CASIPGGTVAPQHF

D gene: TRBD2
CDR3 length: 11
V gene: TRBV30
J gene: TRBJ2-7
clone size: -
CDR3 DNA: TGTGCCTGGACGGGGGGGTACGAGCAGTACTTC
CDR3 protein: CAWTGGYEQYF

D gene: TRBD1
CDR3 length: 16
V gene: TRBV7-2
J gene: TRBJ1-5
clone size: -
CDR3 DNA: TGTGCCAGCAGCTCTCAGGGGACAGGGGGCAATCAGCCCCAGCATTTT
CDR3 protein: CASSSQGTGGNQPQHF

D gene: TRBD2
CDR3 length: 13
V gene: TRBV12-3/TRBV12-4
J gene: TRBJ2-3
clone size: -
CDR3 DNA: TGTGCCAGCAGTCGACTAGCGTTTGATACGCAGTATTTT
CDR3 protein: CASSRLAFDTQYF

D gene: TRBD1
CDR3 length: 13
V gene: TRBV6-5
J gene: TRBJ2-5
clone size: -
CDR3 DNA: TGTGCCAGCAGTCCCGGGGACAGGAGGGCCCAGTACTTC
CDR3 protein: CASSPGDRRAQYF

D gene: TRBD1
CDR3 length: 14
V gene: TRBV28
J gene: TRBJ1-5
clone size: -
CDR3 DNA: TGTGCCAGCAGTCCCGGGACAGGGAGTCAGCCCCAGCATTTT
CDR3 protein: CASSPGTGSQPQHF

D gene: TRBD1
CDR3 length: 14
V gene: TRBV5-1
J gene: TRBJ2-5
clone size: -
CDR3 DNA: TGCGCCAGCAGCTTGGAGGGGGCCCAAGAGACCCAGTACTTC
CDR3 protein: CASSLEGAQETQYF

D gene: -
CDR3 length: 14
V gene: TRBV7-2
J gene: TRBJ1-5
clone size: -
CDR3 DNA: TGTGCCAGCAGCTTAGGGGGGGGCAATCAGCCCCAGCATTTT
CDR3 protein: CASSLGGGNQPQHF

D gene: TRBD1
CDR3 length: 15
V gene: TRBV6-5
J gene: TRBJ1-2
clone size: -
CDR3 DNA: TGTGCCAGCAGTCGACAGGGGGCGCGAAACTATGGCTACACCTTC
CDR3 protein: CASSRQGARNYGYTF

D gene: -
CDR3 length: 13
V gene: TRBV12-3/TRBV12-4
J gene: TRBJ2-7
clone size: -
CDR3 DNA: TGTGCCAGCAGTTCCCTGTCTTCCTACGAGCAGTACTTC
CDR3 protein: CASSSLSSYEQYF

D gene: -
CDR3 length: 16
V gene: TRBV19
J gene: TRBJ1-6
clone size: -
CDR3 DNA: TGTGCCAGTAGTAAGACCAGGGTTAGGAATAATTCACCCCTCCACTTT
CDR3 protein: CASSKTRVRNNSPLHF

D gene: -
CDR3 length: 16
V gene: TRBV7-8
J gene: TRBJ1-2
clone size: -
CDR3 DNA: TGTGCCAGCAGCTTAGCATCGCCAGGGGCGGGCTATGGCTACACCTTC
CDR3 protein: CASSLASPGAGYGYTF

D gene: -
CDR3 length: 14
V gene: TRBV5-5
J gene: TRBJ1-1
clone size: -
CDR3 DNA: TGTGCCAGCAGGGGGGGACGGATGAACACTGAAGCTTTCTTT
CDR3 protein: CASRGGRMNTEAFF

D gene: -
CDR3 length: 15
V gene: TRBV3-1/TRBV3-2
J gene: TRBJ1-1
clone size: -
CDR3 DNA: TGTGCCAGCAGCCAAGGCGAGGGTCTGAACACTGAAGCTTTCTTT
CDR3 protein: CASSQGEGLNTEAFF

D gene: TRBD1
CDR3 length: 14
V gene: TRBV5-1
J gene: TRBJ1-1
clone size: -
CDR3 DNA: TGCGCCAGCAGCTCTGGACAGGTGAACACTGAAGCTTTCTTT
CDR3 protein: CASSSGQVNTEAFF

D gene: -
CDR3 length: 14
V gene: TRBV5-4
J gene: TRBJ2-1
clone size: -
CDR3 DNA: TGTGCCAGCAGCTTGCCGAGCTCCTACAATGAGCAGTTCTTC
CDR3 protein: CASSLPSSYNEQFF

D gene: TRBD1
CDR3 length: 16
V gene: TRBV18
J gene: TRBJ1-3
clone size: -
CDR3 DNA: TGTGCCAGCTCACCCGGGACAGGGTCTATAGGAAACACCATATATTTT
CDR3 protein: CASSPGTGSIGNTIYF

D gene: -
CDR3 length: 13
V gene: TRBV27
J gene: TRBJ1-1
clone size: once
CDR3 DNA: TGTGCCAGCAGTCGAAACCGGGGCACTGAAGCTTTCTTT
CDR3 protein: CASSRNRGTEAFF

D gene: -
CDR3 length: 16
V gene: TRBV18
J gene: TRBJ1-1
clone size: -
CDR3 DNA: TGTGCCAGCTCACCAACCAAGGGGAAACTGAACACTGAAGCTTTCTTT
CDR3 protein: CASSPTKGKLNTEAFF

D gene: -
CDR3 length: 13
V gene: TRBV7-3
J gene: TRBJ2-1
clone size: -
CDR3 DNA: TGTGCCAGCAGCTTAACGTTGGGGGAAGAGCAGTTCTTC
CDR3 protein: CASSLTLGEEQFF

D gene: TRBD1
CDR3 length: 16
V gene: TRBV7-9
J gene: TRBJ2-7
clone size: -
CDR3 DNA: TGTGCCAGCAGTCGAACAGGGGGCGGAATTTCCTACGAGCAGTACTTC
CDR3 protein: CASSRTGGGISYEQYF

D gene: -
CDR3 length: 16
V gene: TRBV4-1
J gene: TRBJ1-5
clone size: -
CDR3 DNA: TGCGCCAGCAGCCAAGCTTGGCAGGTTAGCAATCAGCCCCAGCATTTT
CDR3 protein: CASSQAWQVSNQPQHF

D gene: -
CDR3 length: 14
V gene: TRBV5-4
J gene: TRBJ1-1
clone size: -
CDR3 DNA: TGTGCCAGCAGCCGGCAGGGGCTTAACACTGAAGCTTTCTTT
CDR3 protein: CASSRQGLNTEAFF

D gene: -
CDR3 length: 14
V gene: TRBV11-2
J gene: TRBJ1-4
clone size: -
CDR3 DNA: TGTGCCAGCAGCCTGCAAGCAACTAATGAAAAACTGTTTTTT
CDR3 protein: CASSLQATNEKLFF

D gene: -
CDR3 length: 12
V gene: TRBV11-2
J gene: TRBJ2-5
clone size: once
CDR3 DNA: TGTGCCAGCAGCTTAGTTCAAGAGACCCAGTACTTC
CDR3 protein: CASSLVQETQYF

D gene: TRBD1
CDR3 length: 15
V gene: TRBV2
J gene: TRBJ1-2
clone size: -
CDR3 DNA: TGTGCCAGCAGTACCCACCACAGGGGAAACTATGGCTACACCTTC
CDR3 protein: CASSTHHRGNYGYTF

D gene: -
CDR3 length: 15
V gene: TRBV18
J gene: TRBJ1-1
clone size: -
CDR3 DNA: TGTGCCAGCTCAACCGACAGCGCCATGAACACTGAAGCTTTCTTT
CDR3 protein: CASSTDSAMNTEAFF

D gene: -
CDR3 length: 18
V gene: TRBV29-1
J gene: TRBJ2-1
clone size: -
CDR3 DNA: TGCAGCGTTGAAAACCCGGGACACCTTTCGAGCTCCTACAATGAGCAGTTCTTC
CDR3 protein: CSVENPGHLSSSYNEQFF

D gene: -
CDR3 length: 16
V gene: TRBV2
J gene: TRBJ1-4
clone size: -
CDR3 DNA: TGTGCCAGCAGTGAATGGGGAGGTCTGGGACCAGAAAAACTGTTTTTT
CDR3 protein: CASSEWGGLGPEKLFF

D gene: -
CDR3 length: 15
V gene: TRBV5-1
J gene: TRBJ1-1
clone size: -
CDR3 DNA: TGCGCCAGCAGCTTGGAGCCAAGAATGAACACTGAAGCTTTCTTT
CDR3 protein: CASSLEPRMNTEAFF

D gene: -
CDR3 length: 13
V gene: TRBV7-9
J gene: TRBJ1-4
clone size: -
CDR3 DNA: TGTGCCAGCAGGTTCGGGTCCGGTGAAAAACTGTTTTTT
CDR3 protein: CASRFGSGEKLFF

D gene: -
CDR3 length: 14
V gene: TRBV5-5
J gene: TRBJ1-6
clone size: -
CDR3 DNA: TGTGCCAGCAGCTGGGACGGCGGGAATTCACCCCTCCACTTT
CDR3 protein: CASSWDGGNSPLHF

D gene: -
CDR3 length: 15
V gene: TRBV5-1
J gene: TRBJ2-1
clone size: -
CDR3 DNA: TGCGCCAGCAGCTTGCGTTCGGACAGTAACAATGAGCAGTTCTTC
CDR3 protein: CASSLRSDSNNEQFF

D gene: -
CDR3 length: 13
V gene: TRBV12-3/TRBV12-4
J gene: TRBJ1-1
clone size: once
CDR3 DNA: TGTGCCAGCAGAGGCTGGGGAGGCACTGAAGCTTTCTTT
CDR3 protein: CASRGWGGTEAFF

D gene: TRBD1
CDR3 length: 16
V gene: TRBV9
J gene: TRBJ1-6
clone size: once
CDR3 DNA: TGTGCCAGCAGCCCAGAAGGGGGCGCTTACGGATCACCCCTCCACTTT
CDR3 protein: CASSPEGGAYGSPLHF

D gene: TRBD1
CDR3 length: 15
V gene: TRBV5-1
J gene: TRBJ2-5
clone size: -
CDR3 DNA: TGCGCCAGCAGCGCCGGACAGGGGGGACAAGAGACCCAGTACTTC
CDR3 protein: CASSAGQGGQETQYF

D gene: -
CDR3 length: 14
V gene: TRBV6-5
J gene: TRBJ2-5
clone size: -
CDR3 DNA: TGTGCCAGCAGGACCTCGGGACCAGCCGGGACCCAGTACTTC
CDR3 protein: CASRTSGPAGTQYF